Listed below are T cell receptor beta chains from one sample, sequenced in a study of early T cells in non-severe SARS-CoV-2 infection. TCRdb re-derived calls from the 5' RACE reads in MiXCR, one entry per CDR3 protein. The data contain 20,000 to 30,000 distinct CDR3 sequences, around 4% of them singletons. Sequencing was done on a sample of whole blood. Source of these receptors: an adult who was a healthcare worker with PCR-confirmed SARS-CoV-2 infection or an uninfected control (not recorded which). Each CDR3 is given with its conserved first and last residue. The order of the fields is clone size, V gene, D gene, J gene, CDR3 protein, CDR3 DNA. D genes are given only for firm matches. For some rows the clone size is stated as once, few or many, or as a class when expanded; others skip it.

>few|TRBV2|NA|TRBJ1-5
CASTEGGLNQPQHF
TGTGCCAGCACCGAGGGGGGGCTGAATCAGCCCCAGCATTTT
>many|TRBV20-1|NA|TRBJ2-3
CSAVAGLDYTDTQYF
TGCAGTGCAGTCGCGGGACTGGATTACACAGATACGCAGTATTTT
>many|TRBV19|NA|TRBJ1-5
CASSPAFGQPQHF
TGTGCCAGTAGTCCCGCCTTCGGACAGCCCCAGCATTTT
>many|TRBV3-1|NA|TRBJ1-6
CASSQTNSPLHF
TGTGCCAGCAGCCAGACGAATTCACCCCTCCACTTT
>many|TRBV5-6|NA|TRBJ2-3
CASSLVGDTQYF
TGTGCCAGCAGCTTGGTCGGAGATACGCAGTATTTT
>NA|TRBV10-1|TRBD2|TRBJ2-1
CASSTSGVLGGEQFF
TGCGCCAGCAGTACTAGCGGAGTTTTGGGGGGTGAGCAGTTCTTC
>many|TRBV10-1|NA|TRBJ2-7
CASSELRGSEQYF
TGCGCCAGCAGTGAGTTAAGGGGTTCCGAGCAGTACTTC
>many|TRBV5-1|TRBD2|TRBJ2-1
CASSPSGTSGRWGNEQFF
TGCGCCAGCAGCCCTTCCGGGACTAGCGGGAGGTGGGGCAATGAGCAGTTCTTC
>many|TRBV20-1|TRBD2|TRBJ2-3
CSARDPDGGRADTQYF
TGCAGTGCTAGAGATCCTGACGGTGGGAGGGCAGATACGCAGTATTTT
>many|TRBV19|TRBD2|TRBJ2-1
CASKGERGYNEQFF
TGTGCTAGTAAAGGCGAGCGGGGCTACAATGAGCAGTTCTTC
>many|TRBV7-3|TRBD1|TRBJ2-1
CASSFYRGSYNEQFF
TGTGCCAGCAGCTTCTACAGGGGTAGCTACAATGAGCAGTTCTTC
>many|TRBV4-2|TRBD2|TRBJ2-3
CASSQDAGGGTQYF
TGTGCCAGCAGCCAAGACGCGGGAGGGGGTACGCAGTATTTT